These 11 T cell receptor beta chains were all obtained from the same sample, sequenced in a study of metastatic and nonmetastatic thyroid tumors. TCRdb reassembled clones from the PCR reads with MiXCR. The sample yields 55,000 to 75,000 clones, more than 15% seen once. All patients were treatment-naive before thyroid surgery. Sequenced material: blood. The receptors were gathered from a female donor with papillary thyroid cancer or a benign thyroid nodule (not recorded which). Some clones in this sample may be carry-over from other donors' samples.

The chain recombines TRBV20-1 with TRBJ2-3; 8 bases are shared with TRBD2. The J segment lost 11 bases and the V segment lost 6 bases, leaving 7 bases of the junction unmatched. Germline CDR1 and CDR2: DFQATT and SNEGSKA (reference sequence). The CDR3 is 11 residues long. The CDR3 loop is CSAWGLGGQYF. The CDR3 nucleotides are TGCAGTGCCTGGGGACTAGGGGGGCAGTATTTT.

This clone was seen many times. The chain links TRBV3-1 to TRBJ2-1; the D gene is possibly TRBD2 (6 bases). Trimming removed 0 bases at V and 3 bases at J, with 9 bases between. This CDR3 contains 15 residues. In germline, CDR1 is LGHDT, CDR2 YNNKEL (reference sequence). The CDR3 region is CASSQEAGLYNEQFF. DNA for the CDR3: TGTGCCAGCAGCCAAGAAGCGGGCCTCTACAATGAGCAGTTCTTC.

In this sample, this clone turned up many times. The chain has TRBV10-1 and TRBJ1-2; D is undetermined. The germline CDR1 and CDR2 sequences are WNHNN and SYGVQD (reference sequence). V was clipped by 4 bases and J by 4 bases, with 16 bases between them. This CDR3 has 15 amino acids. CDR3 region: CASSGLFDAIYGYTF. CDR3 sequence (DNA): TGCGCCAGCAGTGGGCTATTCGACGCGATCTATGGCTACACCTTC.

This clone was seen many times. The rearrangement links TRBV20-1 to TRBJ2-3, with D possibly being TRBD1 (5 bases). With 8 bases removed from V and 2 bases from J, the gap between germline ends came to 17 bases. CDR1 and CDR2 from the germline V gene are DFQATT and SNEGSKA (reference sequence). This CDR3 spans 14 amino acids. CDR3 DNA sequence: TGCAGTTGGGGCCGGATCGTTAACACAGATACGCAGTATTTT. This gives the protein CSWGRIVNTDTQYF.

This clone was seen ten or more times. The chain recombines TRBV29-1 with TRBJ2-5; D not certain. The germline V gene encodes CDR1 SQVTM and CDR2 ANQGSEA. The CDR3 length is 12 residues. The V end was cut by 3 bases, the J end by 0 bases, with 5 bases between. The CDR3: CSVDRNQETQYF. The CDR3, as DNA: TGCAGCGTTGACAGAAACCAAGAGACCCAGTACTTC.

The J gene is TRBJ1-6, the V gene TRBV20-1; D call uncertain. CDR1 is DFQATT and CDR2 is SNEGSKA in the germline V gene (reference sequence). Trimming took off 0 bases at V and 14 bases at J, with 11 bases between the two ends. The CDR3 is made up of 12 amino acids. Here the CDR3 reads CSAREKCSSLHF. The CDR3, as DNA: TGCAGTGCTAGAGAGAAGTGTTCGTCCCTCCACTTT.

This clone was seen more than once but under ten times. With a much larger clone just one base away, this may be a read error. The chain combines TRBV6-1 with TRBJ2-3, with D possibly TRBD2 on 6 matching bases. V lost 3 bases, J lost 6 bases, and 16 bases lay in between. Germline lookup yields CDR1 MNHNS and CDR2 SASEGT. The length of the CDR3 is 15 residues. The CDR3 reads CASSDRAGEADTQYF. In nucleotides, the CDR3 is TGTGCCAGCAGTGACCGGGCCGGGGAGGCGGATACGCAGTATTTT.

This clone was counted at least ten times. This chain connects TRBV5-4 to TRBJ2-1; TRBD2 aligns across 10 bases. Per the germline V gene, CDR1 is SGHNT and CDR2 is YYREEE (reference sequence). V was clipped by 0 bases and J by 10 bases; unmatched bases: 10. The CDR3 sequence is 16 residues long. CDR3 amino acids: CASSLDASGSPREQFF. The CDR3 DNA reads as TGTGCCAGCAGCTTGGACGCTAGCGGGAGCCCCAGGGAGCAGTTCTTC.

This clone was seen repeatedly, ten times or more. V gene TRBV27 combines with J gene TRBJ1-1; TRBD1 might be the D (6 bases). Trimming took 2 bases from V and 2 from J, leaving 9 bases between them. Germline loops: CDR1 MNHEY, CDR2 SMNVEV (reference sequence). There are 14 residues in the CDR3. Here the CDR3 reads CASSLGQPNTEAFF. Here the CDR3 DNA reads TGTGCCAGCAGTTTAGGACAGCCTAACACTGAAGCTTTCTTT.

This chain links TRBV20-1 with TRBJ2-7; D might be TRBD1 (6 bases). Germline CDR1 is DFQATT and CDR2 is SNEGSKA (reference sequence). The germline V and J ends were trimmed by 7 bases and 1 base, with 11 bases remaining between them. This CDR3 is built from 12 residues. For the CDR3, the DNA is TGCAGTGGGACAGACTTTTCCTACGAGCAGTACTTC. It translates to CSGTDFSYEQYF.

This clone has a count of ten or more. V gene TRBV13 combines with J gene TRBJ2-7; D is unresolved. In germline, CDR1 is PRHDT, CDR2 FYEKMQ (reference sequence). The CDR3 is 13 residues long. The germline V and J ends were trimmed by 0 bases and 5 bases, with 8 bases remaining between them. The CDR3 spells CASSLGLSNEQYF. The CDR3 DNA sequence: TGTGCCAGCAGCTTAGGCCTTAGTAACGAGCAGTACTTC.